This record covers a single T cell receptor (beta chain). This record belongs to a study of blood T cell repertoires in COVID-19. Study at large: Samples came from the United States, Italy and Spain, spanning acute and convalescent COVID-19.

Seattle's enrolled individuals joined amid active infection and were then monitored longitudinally. Per the study methods: From reference gene primer amplification, estimates of nucleated cell counts were derived. Clones were read by immunoSEQ multiplex PCR, and TCRdb kept only the in-frame ones, dropping some. The V and J calls and the clone size are those of that table, but D and trimming were determined from the DNA. The data contain about 130,000 clones, around 80% of them singletons. Germline loops: CDR1 MDHEN, CDR2 SYDVKM. The V and J ends lost 8 bases and 8 bases respectively, with 27 bases between them. This CDR3 is 16 amino acids long.

The chain has TRBV28 and TRBJ1-2; no firm D call. The TCR sequence derives from a man younger than 40 with COVID-19, enrolled during active disease. Sequencing input: peripheral blood. CDR3 nucleotides: TGTGCCAGCTTATTTAGAGGAGTTAGAGGGTACGGGGGCTACACCTTC. It yields the protein CASLFRGVRGYGGYTF.